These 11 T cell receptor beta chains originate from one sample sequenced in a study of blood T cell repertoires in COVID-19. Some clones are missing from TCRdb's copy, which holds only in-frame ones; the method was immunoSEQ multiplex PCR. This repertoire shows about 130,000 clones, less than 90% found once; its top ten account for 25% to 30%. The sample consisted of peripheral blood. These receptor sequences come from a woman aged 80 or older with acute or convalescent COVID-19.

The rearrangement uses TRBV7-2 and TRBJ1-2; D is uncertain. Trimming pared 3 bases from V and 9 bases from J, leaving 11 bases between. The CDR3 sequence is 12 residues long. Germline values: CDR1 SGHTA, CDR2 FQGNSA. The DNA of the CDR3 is TGTGCCAGCAGCTTGGAGGCTCCAAGCTACACCTTC. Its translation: CASSLEAPSYTF.

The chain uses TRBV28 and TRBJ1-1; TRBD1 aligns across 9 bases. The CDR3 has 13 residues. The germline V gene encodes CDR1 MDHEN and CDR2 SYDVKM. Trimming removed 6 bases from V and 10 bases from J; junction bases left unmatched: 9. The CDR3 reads CASRLGQGLGAFF. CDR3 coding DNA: TGTGCCAGCAGGTTGGGACAGGGCCTAGGAGCTTTCTTT. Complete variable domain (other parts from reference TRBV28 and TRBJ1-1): DVKVTQSSRYLVKRTGEKVFLECVQDMDHENMFWYRQDPGLGLRLIYFSYDVKMKEKGDIPEGYSVSREKKERFSLILESASTNQTSMYLCASRLGQGLGAFFGQGTRLTVV.

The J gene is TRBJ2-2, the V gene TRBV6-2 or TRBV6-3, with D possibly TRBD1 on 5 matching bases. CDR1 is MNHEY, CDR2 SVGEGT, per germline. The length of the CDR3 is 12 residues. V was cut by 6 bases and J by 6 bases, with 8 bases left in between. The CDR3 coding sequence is TGTGCCAGCAGCGACAGTTCCGGGGAGCTGTTTTTT. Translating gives CASSDSSGELFF.

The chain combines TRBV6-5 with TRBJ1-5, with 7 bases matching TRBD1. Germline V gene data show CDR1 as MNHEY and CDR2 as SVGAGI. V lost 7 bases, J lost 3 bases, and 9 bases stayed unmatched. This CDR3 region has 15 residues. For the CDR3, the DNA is TGTGCCAGCACTTTAGGCAGGGGGTACAATCAGCCCCAGCATTTT. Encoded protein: CASTLGRGYNQPQHF.

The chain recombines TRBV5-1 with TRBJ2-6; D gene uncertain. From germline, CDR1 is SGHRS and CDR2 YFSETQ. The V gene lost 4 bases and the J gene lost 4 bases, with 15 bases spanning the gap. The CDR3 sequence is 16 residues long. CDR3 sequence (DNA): TGCGCCAGCAGCGAGTTCTCTCTGGTCGGGGCCAACGTCCTGACTTTC. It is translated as CASSEFSLVGANVLTF.

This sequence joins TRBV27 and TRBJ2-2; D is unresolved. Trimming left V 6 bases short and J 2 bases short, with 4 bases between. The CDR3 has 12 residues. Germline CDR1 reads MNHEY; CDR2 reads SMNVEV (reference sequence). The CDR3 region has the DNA TGTGCCAGCAGACAAAACACCGGGGAGCTGTTTTTT. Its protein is CASRQNTGELFF.

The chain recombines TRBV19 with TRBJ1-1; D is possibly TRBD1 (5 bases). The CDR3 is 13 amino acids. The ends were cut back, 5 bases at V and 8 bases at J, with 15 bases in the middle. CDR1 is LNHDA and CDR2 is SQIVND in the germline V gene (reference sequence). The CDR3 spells CASSVVRGEEAFF. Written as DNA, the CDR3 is TGTGCCAGTAGTGTCGTTCGGGGGGAAGAAGCTTTCTTT.

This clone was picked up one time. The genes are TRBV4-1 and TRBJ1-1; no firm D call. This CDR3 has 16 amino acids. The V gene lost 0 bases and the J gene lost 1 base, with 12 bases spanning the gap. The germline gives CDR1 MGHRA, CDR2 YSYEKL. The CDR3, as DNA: TGCGCCAGCAGCCAAGATGAGGCTCGTCGGAACACTGAAGCTTTCTTT. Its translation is CASSQDEARRNTEAFF.

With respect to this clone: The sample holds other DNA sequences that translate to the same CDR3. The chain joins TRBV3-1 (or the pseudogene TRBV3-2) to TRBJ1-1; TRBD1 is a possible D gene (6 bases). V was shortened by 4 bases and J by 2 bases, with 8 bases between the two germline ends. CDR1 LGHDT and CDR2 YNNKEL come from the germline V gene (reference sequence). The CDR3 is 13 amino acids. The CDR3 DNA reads TGTGCCAGCAGCCCGACAGGCAACACTGAAGCTTTCTTT. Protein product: CASSPTGNTEAFF.

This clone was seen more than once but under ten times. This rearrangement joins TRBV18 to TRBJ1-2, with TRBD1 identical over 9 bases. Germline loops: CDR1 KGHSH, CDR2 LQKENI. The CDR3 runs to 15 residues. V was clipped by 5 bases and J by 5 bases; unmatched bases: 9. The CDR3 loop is CASSDRDRVGYGYTF. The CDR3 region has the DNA TGTGCCAGCTCAGACCGGGACAGGGTCGGTTATGGCTACACCTTC.

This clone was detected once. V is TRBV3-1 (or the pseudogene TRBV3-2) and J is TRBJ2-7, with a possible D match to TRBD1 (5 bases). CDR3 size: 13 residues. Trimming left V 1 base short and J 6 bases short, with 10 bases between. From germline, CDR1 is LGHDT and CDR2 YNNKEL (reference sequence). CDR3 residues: CASSQVSRAEQYF. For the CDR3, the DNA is TGTGCCAGCAGCCAAGTTTCCAGGGCCGAGCAGTACTTC.